These 31 T cell receptor beta chains were all obtained from the same sample, sequenced in a study of Ad26.COV2.S vaccination and SARS-CoV-2 variants. Method: immunoSEQ multiplex PCR; TCRdb's copy keeps in-frame clones and lacks some. Among 300,000 to 400,000 clones listed, roughly nine tenths were seen once. Treatment meaning: about 20 received Ad26.COV2.S at low or high dose, single or two shots; about five received placebo; per-sample allocation not given. Specimen acquisition occurred on day 63 following the initial vaccine or placebo injection. The input for sequencing was peripheral blood, taken in a trial of Ad26.COV2.S vaccine versus placebo. The receptors were sampled from a person between 18 and 60 years old who received the Ad26.COV2.S COVID-19 vaccine or a placebo.

The rearrangement links TRBV4-3 to TRBJ1-4; a weak D match, TRBD1 (5 bases). The CDR3 extends over 14 amino acids. Germline-derived CDR1 and CDR2 are LGHNA and YSLEER. V was trimmed by 0 bases and J by 5 bases, leaving 7 bases between them. The CDR3 DNA reads TGCGCCAGCAGCCAAGATGAGGGGAATGAAAAACTGTTTTTT. It specifies CASSQDEGNEKLFF.

The chain carries TRBV6-4 and TRBJ2-7; D remains ambiguous. Germline V gene lookup returns CDR1 MRHNA and CDR2 SNTAGT. The CDR3 loop spans 12 amino acids. V shed 0 bases and J shed 4 bases, with 4 bases lying between them. The CDR3 nucleotides are TGTGCCAGCAGTGACTCGAGATACGAGCAGTACGTC. As protein: CASSDSRYEQYV.

The chain has TRBV9 and TRBJ1-3; D gene unclear. Germline CDR1 reads SGDLS; CDR2 reads YYNGEE. V was cut by 0 bases and J by 0 bases, with 10 bases left in between. The CDR3 covers 16 residues. CDR3 bases: TGTGCCAGCAGCGTAGGGATTCCGGGCTCTGGAAACACCATATATTTT. It specifies CASSVGIPGSGNTIYF.

The chain recombines TRBV6-5 with TRBJ2-1; 10 positions match TRBD1. The trim removed 8 bases at V and 5 bases at J, leaving 9 bases unmatched. Per the germline V gene, CDR1 is MNHEY and CDR2 is SVGAGI. The length of the CDR3 is 15 residues. DNA for the CDR3: TGTGCCAGCGGCAGACAGGGGGCCGGGGACAATGAGCAGTTCTTC. The encoded protein is CASGRQGAGDNEQFF.

The rearrangement joins TRBV6-5 to TRBJ2-7; TRBD1 matches at 9 bases. This CDR3 comprises 14 residues. Germline V gives CDR1 MNHEY, CDR2 SVGAGI. V gave up 6 bases and J gave up 3 bases; unmatched junction bases: 6. CDR3 sequence: CASSDRGFGYEQYF. CDR3 DNA sequence: TGTGCCAGCAGCGACAGGGGGTTTGGCTACGAGCAGTACTTC.

This chain uses TRBV4-1 with TRBJ2-1, with D uncertain. In germline, CDR1 is MGHRA, CDR2 YSYEKL. The CDR3 runs to 15 residues. Trimming removed 1 base at V and 8 bases at J, with 15 bases between. The DNA of the CDR3 is TGCGCCAGCAGCCAAGTTAGTTACAGTTACGATGAGCAGTTCTTC. Translated: CASSQVSYSYDEQFF.

The chain joins TRBV14 to TRBJ2-7; 8 nucleotides match TRBD2. Germline CDR1 is SGHDN and CDR2 is FVKESK. The CDR3 runs to 13 residues. V shed 5 bases and J 7 bases; nucleotides not matched to a gene: 7. CDR3 in amino acids: CASSMAGGAEQYV. The CDR3 nucleotides read TGTGCCAGCAGCATGGCGGGGGGCGCAGAGCAGTACGTC.

This chain uses TRBV10-3 with TRBJ1-5; 10 nucleotides align to TRBD1. V shed 6 bases, J shed 7 bases, and the junction held 9 bases outside the gene matches. CDR3 length equals 15 residues. Germline values: CDR1 ENHRY, CDR2 SYGVKD. CDR3 loop: CAISLGQGGVQPQHF. The CDR3 DNA is TGTGCCATCAGCCTTGGACAGGGGGGCGTCCAGCCCCAGCATTTT.

The chain carries TRBV5-1 and TRBJ2-1, with D perhaps given as TRBD1 or TRBD2 (6 bases each). Germline V gene data show CDR1 as SGHRS and CDR2 as YFSETQ. Trimming took off 4 bases at V and 6 bases at J, with 23 bases between the two ends. The CDR3 is 17 residues long. The CDR3 protein is CASSQALAGGRSNEQFF. CDR3 nucleotides: TGCGCCAGCAGCCAGGCCCTAGCTGGGGGGCGCTCCAATGAGCAGTTCTTC.

This sequence joins TRBV6-6 and TRBJ1-1; 7 bases are a match to TRBD1. The CDR3 is 15 amino acids. Germline lookup yields CDR1 MNHNY and CDR2 SVGAGI (reference sequence). The V segment lost 2 bases and the J segment 7 bases; nucleotides outside the gene matches: 10. The CDR3 DNA follows: TGTGCCAGCAGTTACGTGACCAGGGGGGATGGTGAAGCTTTCTTT. Its protein is CASSYVTRGDGEAFF.

The gene calls are TRBV5-1 and TRBJ1-2; 7 positions match TRBD1. J lost 6 bases, V lost 0 bases, and 8 bases had no gene match. This CDR3 spans 15 amino acids. Looked up from germline, CDR1 is SGHRS and CDR2 is YFSETQ. CDR3 sequence: CASSLVDRVSDGYTF. As DNA, the CDR3 is TGCGCCAGCAGCTTGGTAGACAGGGTTTCGGATGGCTACACCTTC.

The CDR3: CASQGISVSDTQYF. Written as DNA, the CDR3 is TGTGCCAGTCAGGGTATCTCCGTTTCAGATACGCAGTATTTT. The rearrangement uses TRBV7-9 and TRBJ2-3; maybe TRBD1 (5 bases). V lost 9 bases and J lost 4, with 17 bases in between. There are 14 residues in the CDR3. Germline V gives CDR1 SEHNR, CDR2 FQNEAQ (reference sequence).

The chain recombines TRBV18 with TRBJ2-5; 7 nucleotides align to TRBD2. This CDR3 has 17 amino acids. From germline, CDR1 is KGHSH and CDR2 LQKENI. The V gene end was trimmed by 3 bases and the J gene end by 5 bases; junction bases not matched to a gene: 15. Here the CDR3 reads CASSPINAREGRETQYF. The CDR3 nucleotides read TGTGCCAGCTCACCTATCAATGCCAGGGAGGGCCGCGAGACCCAGTACTTC.

The chain links TRBV27 to TRBJ2-7; possibly TRBD1 or TRBD2 for D (5 bases each). The CDR3 contains 15 residues. Trimming stripped 4 bases from V and 4 bases from J, with 17 bases between. CDR1 MNHEY and CDR2 SMNVEV come from the germline V gene (reference sequence). The DNA of the CDR3 is TGTGCCAGCAGTTCTAGTGAGGGGCAAAGGTACGAGCAGTACGTC. Protein: CASSSSEGQRYEQYV.

This clone occurred a few times. The genes are TRBV7-2 and TRBJ1-5, with a tentative D call TRBD1 (5 bases). Germline CDR1 is SGHTA and CDR2 is FQGNSA. V shed 5 bases and J shed 3 bases, with 11 bases lying between them. CDR3 length: 14 residues. As DNA, the CDR3 is TGTGCCAGCAGCCCGGGACTGAACAATCAGCCCCAGCATTTT. Amino acids: CASSPGLNNQPQHF.

This chain connects TRBV7-2 to TRBJ2-7; TRBD2 matches 10 bases. Germline V gene sequence: CDR1 SGHTA, CDR2 FQGNSA. CDR3 length: 16 residues. With 5 bases clipped from V and 0 bases from J, the junction kept 7 bases outside the gene matches. This chain's CDR3 is CASSLGSGGASYEQYF. The CDR3 nucleotides are TGTGCCAGCAGCCTAGGGAGCGGGGGGGCCTCCTACGAGCAGTACTTC.

The J gene is TRBJ2-1, the V gene TRBV7-9, with 7 bases aligning to TRBD2. V was pared by 2 bases and J by 5 bases, with 15 bases of the junction left unmatched. Per germline, CDR1 SEHNR and CDR2 FQNEAQ (reference sequence). This CDR3 contains 18 residues. For the CDR3, the DNA is TGTGCCAGCAGCTTAATCGAAAAGACTAGCTGGAGACACAATGAGCAGTTCTTC. Amino acids: CASSLIEKTSWRHNEQFF.

This chain connects TRBV29-1 to TRBJ1-2, with a weak D call TRBD1 (6 bases). The CDR3 is 13 residues long. Germline V gene sequence: CDR1 SQVTM, CDR2 ANQGSEA. V was cut by 4 bases and J by 8 bases, with 17 bases left in between. The CDR3 spells CSVVPDQGRGYTF. The CDR3, as DNA: TGCAGCGTTGTACCGGACCAGGGGAGAGGCTACACCTTC.

This chain connects TRBV28 to TRBJ1-4, with D possibly matching TRBD1 (6 bases). Germline CDR1 is MDHEN and CDR2 is SYDVKM. This CDR3 is built from 13 residues. V was trimmed by 8 bases and J by 3 bases, leaving 10 bases between them. The CDR3: CASQDSSNEKLFF. The CDR3 bases are TGTGCCAGCCAGGACAGTTCTAATGAAAAACTGTTTTTT. Full variable domain (remainder filled in from reference TRBV28 and TRBJ1-4): DVKVTQSSRYLVKRTGEKVFLECVQDMDHENMFWYRQDPGLGLRLIYFSYDVKMKEKGDIPEGYSVSREKKERFSLILESASTNQTSMYLCASQDSSNEKLFFGSGTQLSVL.

J is TRBJ1-5 and V is TRBV15; D possibly corresponds to TRBD1 (5 bases). The CDR3 totals 13 residues. Germline CDR1 is LNHNV and CDR2 is YYDKDF (reference sequence). V shed 4 bases and J shed 11 bases, with 15 bases lying between them. DNA for the CDR3: TGTGCCACCAGCACAACCGAGGGGATAACCCAGCATTTT. This encodes CATSTTEGITQHF.

V and J are TRBV18 and TRBJ1-4; D is unclear. Germline V lookup: CDR1 KGHSH, CDR2 LQKENI. Trimming removed 3 bases from V and 7 bases from J, with 18 bases in between. The CDR3 has 16 residues. The chain's CDR3 is CASSPLRAPRGEKLFF. Here the CDR3 DNA reads TGTGCCAGCTCACCCCTGAGGGCCCCCCGAGGTGAAAAACTGTTTTTT.

The chain uses TRBV7-9 and TRBJ2-2, with TRBD2 matching over 7 bases. V dropped 10 bases and J dropped 5; count of bases not matched to a gene: 7. Germline-derived CDR1 and CDR2 are SEHNR and FQNEAQ (reference sequence). The CDR3 sequence is 13 residues long. Here the CDR3 DNA reads TGTGCCACCTCGACTAGCTTGACCGGGGAGCTGTTTTTT. It specifies CATSTSLTGELFF. The variable domain in full, completed from reference TRBV7-9 and TRBJ2-2, reads DTGVSQNPRHKITKRGQNVTFRCDPISEHNRLYWYRQTLGQGPEFLTYFQNEAQLEKSRLLSDRFSAERPKGSFSTLEIQRTEQGDSAMYLCATSTSLTGELFFGEGSRLTVL.

The gene calls are TRBV13 and TRBJ1-2; D gene uncertain. V was trimmed by 1 base and J by 3 bases, leaving 9 bases between them. The CDR3 contains 14 residues. The germline V gene has CDR1 PRHDT and CDR2 FYEKMQ (reference sequence). Here the CDR3 reads CASSLVGSHYGYTF. CDR3 bases: TGTGCCAGCAGCTTAGTGGGGTCGCACTATGGCTACACCTTC.

V is TRBV7-2 and J is TRBJ2-7; D gene uncertain. Germline V gene sequence: CDR1 SGHTA, CDR2 FQGNSA. The length of the CDR3 is 12 residues. V was clipped by 2 bases and J by 4 bases, with 6 bases between them. As DNA, the CDR3 is TGTGCCAGCAGCTTATTAGGTTACGAGCAGTACTTC. Protein product: CASSLLGYEQYF.

This clone was picked up one time. This rearrangement joins TRBV5-1 to TRBJ2-3; 8 bases agree with TRBD2. The V and J ends lost 0 bases and 3 bases, in that order; junction bases with no gene match: 3. This CDR3 is 15 amino acids long. CDR1 and CDR2 (germline): SGHRS, YFSETQ. The CDR3 here is CASSLEGLETDTQYF. The CDR3, as DNA: TGCGCCAGCAGCTTGGAGGGACTAGAAACAGATACGCAGTATTTT.

The chain couples TRBV7-3 to TRBJ2-1; no reliable D call. Between the trimmed V and J ends, which lost 1 base and 9 bases, there was a span of 7 bases. The V gene's germline CDR1 is SGHTA and CDR2 FQGTGA. CDR3 size: 12 residues. CDR3 nucleotide sequence: TGTGCCAGCAGCTTAATTGGCGTTGAGCAGTTCTTC. Its translation is CASSLIGVEQFF. The full variable domain, in which reference TRBV7-3 and TRBJ2-1 provide the parts outside the CDR3, is GAGVSQTPSNKVTEKGKYVELRCDPISGHTALYWYRQSLGQGPEFLIYFQGTGAADDSGLPNDRFFAVRPEGSVSTLKIQRTERGDSAVYLCASSLIGVEQFFGPGTRLTVL.

The V gene is TRBV18, the J gene TRBJ1-5; a possible D gene is TRBD1 (6 bases). With 1 base removed from V and 0 bases from J, the gap between germline ends came to 7 bases. The CDR3 covers 15 residues. Germline CDR1 and CDR2: KGHSH and LQKENI. The CDR3: CASSPQDSSNQPQHF. The CDR3 DNA sequence: TGTGCCAGCTCACCACAGGACAGTAGCAATCAGCCCCAGCATTTT.

The chain is built from TRBV27 and TRBJ2-6, with a weak D call TRBD2 (6 bases). V lost 3 bases to trimming and J lost 3 bases, with 15 bases between them. The CDR3 runs 17 residues. CDR1 is MNHEY, CDR2 SMNVEV, per germline (reference sequence). Written as DNA, the CDR3 is TGTGCCAGCAGTTTCTGGCAGGGACTTGGTGGGGCCAACGTCCTGACTTTC. This codes for CASSFWQGLGGANVLTF.

This chain joins TRBV5-8 and TRBJ1-5; D remains unclear. Trimming left V 0 bases short and J 4 bases short, with 14 bases between. The CDR3 runs 16 residues. Germline CDR1 reads SGHTS; CDR2 reads YDEGEE. The CDR3 here is CASSLESGLWNQPQHF. CDR3 DNA sequence: TGTGCCAGCAGCTTGGAGTCGGGGTTGTGGAATCAGCCCCAGCATTTT.

This chain uses TRBV28 with TRBJ1-6; the match to TRBD1 covers 10 bases. The length of the CDR3 is 18 residues. CDR1 is MDHEN and CDR2 is SYDVKM in the germline V gene. The V segment lost 5 bases and the J segment 0 bases; nucleotides outside the gene matches: 7. The CDR3 region is CASSIGTGASSYNSPLHF. CDR3 sequence (DNA): TGTGCCAGCAGTATCGGGACAGGGGCGAGCTCCTATAATTCACCCCTCCACTTT.

The chain has TRBV7-9 and TRBJ2-1, with D possibly being TRBD2 (6 bases). The V end lost 1 base, the J end lost 5 bases, and 12 bases lay between the germline ends. This CDR3 is built from 15 residues. Germline V lookup: CDR1 SEHNR, CDR2 FQNEAQ (reference sequence). The CDR3 sequence: CASSLVLRGHNEQFF. The CDR3 region has the DNA TGTGCCAGCAGCTTAGTCTTGCGGGGCCACAATGAGCAGTTCTTC.